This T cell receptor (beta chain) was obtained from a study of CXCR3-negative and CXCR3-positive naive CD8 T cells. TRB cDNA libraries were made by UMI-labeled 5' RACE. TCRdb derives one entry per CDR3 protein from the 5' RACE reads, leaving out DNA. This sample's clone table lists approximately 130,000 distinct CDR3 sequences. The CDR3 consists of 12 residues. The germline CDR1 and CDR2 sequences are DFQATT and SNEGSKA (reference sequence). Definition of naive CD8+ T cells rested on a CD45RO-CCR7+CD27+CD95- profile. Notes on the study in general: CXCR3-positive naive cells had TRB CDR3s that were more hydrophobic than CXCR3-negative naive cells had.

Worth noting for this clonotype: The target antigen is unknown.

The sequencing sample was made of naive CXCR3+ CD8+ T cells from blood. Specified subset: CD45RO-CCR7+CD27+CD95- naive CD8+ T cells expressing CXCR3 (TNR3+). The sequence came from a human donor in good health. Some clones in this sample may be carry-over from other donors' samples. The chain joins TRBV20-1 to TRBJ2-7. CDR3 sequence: CSARDAWNEQYF.